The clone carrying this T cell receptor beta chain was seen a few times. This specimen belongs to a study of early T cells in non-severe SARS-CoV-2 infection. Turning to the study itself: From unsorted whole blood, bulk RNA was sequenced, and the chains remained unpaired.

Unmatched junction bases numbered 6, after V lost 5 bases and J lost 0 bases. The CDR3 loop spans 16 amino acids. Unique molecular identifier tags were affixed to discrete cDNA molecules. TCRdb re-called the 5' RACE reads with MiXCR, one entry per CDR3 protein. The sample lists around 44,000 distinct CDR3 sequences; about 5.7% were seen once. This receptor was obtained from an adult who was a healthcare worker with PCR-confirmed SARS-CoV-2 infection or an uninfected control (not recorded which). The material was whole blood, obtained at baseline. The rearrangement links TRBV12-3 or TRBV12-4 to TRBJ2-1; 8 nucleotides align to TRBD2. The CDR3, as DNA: TGTGCCAGCAGTGTTAGCGGGGTGAGCTCCTACAATGAGCAGTTCTTC. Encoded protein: CASSVSGVSSYNEQFF.